Listed here are 8 T cell receptor beta chains from one sample, sequenced in a study of blood T cells in healthy people across ages. A second roughly 6 to 12 cycle PCR used barcoded and J-beta primers. One entry per CDR3 protein, called by TCRdb with MiXCR from the 5' RACE reads. The sample shows a few hundred thousand distinct CDR3 sequences, around 30% of them seen only once. The sample comprised blood. The source of these receptors is a woman in her 70s in good health.

This clonotype was counted only a few times. The V and J genes are TRBV9 and TRBJ2-5, with a possible D match to TRBD2 (6 bases). CDR3 length: 15 residues. The V gene lost 0 bases and the J gene lost 5 bases, with 14 bases spanning the gap. Germline V CDR1 and CDR2: SGDLS, YYNGEE. The CDR3 sequence is CASSVGGLAGETQYF. The DNA of the CDR3 is TGTGCCAGCAGCGTAGGGGGACTGGCAGGGGAGACCCAGTACTTC.

This clonotype was seen more than once but under ten times. The V call is TRBV7-2, the J call TRBJ2-7, with D possibly matching TRBD1 (6 bases). V gave up 4 bases and J gave up 2 bases, with 9 bases separating them. This CDR3 contains 13 residues. Germline V lookup: CDR1 SGHTA, CDR2 FQGNSA. CDR3 sequence reads: CASSWDKPYEQYF. The CDR3 DNA follows: TGTGCCAGCAGCTGGGACAAGCCCTACGAGCAGTACTTC.

This rearrangement joins TRBV6-2 or TRBV6-3 to TRBJ2-1; D possibly corresponds to TRBD2 (6 bases). Germline assignment: CDR1 MNHEY and CDR2 SVGEGT. The CDR3 contains 12 residues. V lost 2 bases to trimming and J lost 8 bases, with 7 bases between them. As DNA, the CDR3 is TGTGCCAGCAGTTACGAGCGGGATGAGCAGTTCTTC. This encodes CASSYERDEQFF.

This chain uses TRBV27 with TRBJ2-5; possibly TRBD1 or TRBD2 for D (5 bases each). The J call could be wrong; TRBJ2-7 is a better fit for the DNA end. Germline CDR1 and CDR2: MNHEY and SMNVEV (reference sequence). The CDR3 is made up of 14 amino acids. Here the CDR3 reads CASSLSPGSHEQYF. In nucleotides, the CDR3 is TGTGCCAGCAGTTTATCCCCAGGGAGCCACGAGCAGTACTTC.

As concerns this clonotype: No conserved phenylalanine or tryptophan is present at the end of the CDR3, so a read error is the likely explanation. The chain employs TRBV25-1 and TRBJ2-5; D is uncertain. CDR1 MGHDK and CDR2 SYGVNS come from the germline V gene. The CDR3 sequence is 15 residues long. The V and J ends lost 0 bases and 1 base respectively, with 9 bases between them. CDR3 in DNA: TGTGCCAGCAGTGAATACGGCAGGCCCCAAGAGACCCAGTACCTC. Protein product: CASSEYGRPQETQYL.

The V gene is TRBV14, the J gene TRBJ2-4; tentative D call: TRBD2 (6 bases). The germline gives CDR1 SGHDN, CDR2 FVKESK. The CDR3 length is 17 residues. V was cut by 0 bases and J by 1 base, with 13 bases left in between. CDR3 in amino acids: CASSQDETRGAKNIQYF. The CDR3 coding sequence is TGTGCCAGCAGCCAAGACGAAACGCGGGGTGCCAAAAACATTCAGTACTTC.

J is TRBJ2-3 and V is TRBV3-1, with D uncertain. The CDR3 contains 16 residues. In germline, CDR1 is LGHDT, CDR2 YNNKEL (reference sequence). Trimming took 0 bases from V and 1 from J, leaving 11 bases between them. CDR3 in amino acids: CASSQERRYRTDTQYF. The CDR3 DNA is TGTGCCAGCAGCCAAGAAAGAAGATACCGCACAGATACGCAGTATTTT.

The V and J genes are TRBV7-3 and TRBJ2-1, with unresolved D. The CDR3 contains 14 residues. V was cut by 0 bases and J by 5 bases, with 8 bases left in between. The germline V gene has CDR1 SGHTA and CDR2 FQGTGA. Here the CDR3 reads CASSLTASDNEQFF. For the CDR3, the DNA is TGTGCCAGCAGCTTAACTGCCAGCGACAATGAGCAGTTCTTC.